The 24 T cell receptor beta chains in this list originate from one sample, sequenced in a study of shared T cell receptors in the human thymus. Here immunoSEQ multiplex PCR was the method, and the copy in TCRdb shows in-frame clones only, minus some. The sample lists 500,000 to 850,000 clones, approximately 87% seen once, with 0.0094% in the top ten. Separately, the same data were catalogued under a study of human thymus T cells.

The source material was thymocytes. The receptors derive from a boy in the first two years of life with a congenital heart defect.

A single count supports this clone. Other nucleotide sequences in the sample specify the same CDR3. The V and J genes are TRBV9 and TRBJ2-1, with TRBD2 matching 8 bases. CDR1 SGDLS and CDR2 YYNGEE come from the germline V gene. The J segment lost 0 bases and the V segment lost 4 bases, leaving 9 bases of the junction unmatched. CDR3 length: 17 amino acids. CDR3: CASSPTTSGPSYNEQFF. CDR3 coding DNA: TGTGCCAGCAGCCCCACTACTAGCGGCCCCTCCTACAATGAGCAGTTCTTC.

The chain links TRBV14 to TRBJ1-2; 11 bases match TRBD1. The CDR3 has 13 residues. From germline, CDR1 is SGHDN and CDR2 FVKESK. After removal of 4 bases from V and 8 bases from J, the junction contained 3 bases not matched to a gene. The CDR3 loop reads CASSRTGGEGYTF. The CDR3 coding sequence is TGTGCCAGCAGCCGGACAGGGGGCGAAGGCTACACCTTC. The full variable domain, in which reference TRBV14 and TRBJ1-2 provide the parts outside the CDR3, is EAGVTQFPSHSVIEKGQTVTLRCDPISGHDNLYWYRRVMGKEIKFLLHFVKESKQDESGMPNNRFLAERTGGTYSTLKVQPAELEDSGVYFCASSRTGGEGYTFGSGTRLTVV.

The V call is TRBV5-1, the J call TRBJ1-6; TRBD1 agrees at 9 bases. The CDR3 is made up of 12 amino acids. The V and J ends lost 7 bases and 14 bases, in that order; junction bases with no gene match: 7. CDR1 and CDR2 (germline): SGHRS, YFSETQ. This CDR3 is CASLVRQGALHF. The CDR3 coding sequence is TGCGCCAGCCTTGTGCGACAGGGGGCCCTCCACTTT.

CDR3 in amino acids: CASSRDISSYNEQFF. The CDR3 DNA reads as TGTGCCAGTAGTCGGGACATCAGCTCCTACAATGAGCAGTTCTTC. This chain uses TRBV19 with TRBJ2-1; a possible D gene is TRBD1 (6 bases). CDR1 LNHDA and CDR2 SQIVND come from the germline V gene (reference sequence). The CDR3 runs 15 residues. Between the trimmed V and J ends, which lost 5 bases and 0 bases, there was a span of 11 bases.

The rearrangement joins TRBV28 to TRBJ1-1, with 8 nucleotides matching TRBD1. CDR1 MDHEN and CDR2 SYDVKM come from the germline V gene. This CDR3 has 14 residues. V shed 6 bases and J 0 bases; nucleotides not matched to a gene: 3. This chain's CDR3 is CASRWTGMNTEAFF. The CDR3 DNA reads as TGTGCCAGCAGATGGACAGGGATGAACACTGAAGCTTTCTTT.

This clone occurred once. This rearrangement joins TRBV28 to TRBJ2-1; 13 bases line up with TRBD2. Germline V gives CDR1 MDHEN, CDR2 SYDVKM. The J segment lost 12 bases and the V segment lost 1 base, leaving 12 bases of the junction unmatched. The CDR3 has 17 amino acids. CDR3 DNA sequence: TGTGCCAGCAGTTTATCCCCAAGACTAGCGGGAGGAGTGGGGCAGTTCTTC. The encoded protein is CASSLSPRLAGGVGQFF.

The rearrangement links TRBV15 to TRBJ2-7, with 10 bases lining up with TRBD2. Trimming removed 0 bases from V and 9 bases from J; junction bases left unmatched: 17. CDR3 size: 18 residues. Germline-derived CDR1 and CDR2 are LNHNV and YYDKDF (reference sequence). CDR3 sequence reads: CATSRDLEGLAAFVGQYF. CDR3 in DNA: TGTGCCACCAGCAGAGATCTCGAAGGACTAGCGGCATTTGTTGGGCAGTACTTC.

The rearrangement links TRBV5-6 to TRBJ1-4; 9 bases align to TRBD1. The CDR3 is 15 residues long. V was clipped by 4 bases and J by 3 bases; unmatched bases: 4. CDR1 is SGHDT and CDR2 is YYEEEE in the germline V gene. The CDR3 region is CASSPGQGPNEKLFF. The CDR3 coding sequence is TGTGCCAGCAGCCCGGGACAGGGACCTAATGAAAAACTGTTTTTT.

The CDR3 region has the DNA TGTGCCAGTAGTACGACTGGACAGCCATCTAACTATGGCTACACCTTC. Translation: CASSTTGQPSNYGYTF. V and J are TRBV19 and TRBJ1-2; weak D call: TRBD1 (6 bases). The V end lost 4 bases, the J end lost 0 bases, and 15 bases lay between the germline ends. Germline V gives CDR1 LNHDA, CDR2 SQIVND (reference sequence). CDR3 length: 16 amino acids.

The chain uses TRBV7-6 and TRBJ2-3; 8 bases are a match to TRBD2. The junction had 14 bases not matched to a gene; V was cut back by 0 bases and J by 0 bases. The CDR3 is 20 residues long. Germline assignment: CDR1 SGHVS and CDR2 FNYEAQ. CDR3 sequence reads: CASSLAGCVTSGSSTDTQYF. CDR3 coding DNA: TGTGCCAGCAGCTTAGCGGGCTGTGTCACTAGCGGATCTAGCACAGATACGCAGTATTTT.

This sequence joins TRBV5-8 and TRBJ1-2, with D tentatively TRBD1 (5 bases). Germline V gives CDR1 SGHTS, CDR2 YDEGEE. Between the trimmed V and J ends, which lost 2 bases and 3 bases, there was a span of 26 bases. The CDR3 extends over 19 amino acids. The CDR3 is CASSFSRGTGRRIHYGYTF. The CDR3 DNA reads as TGTGCCAGCAGCTTTTCGCGGGGGACTGGACGGAGAATACACTATGGCTACACCTTC.

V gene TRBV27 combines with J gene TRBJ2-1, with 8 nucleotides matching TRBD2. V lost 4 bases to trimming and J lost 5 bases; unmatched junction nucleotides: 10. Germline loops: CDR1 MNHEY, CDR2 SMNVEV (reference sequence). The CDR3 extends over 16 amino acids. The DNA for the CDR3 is TGTGCCAGCAGTTACGGGAGCGGGGGTTGTCACAATGAGCAGTTCTTC. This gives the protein CASSYGSGGCHNEQFF.

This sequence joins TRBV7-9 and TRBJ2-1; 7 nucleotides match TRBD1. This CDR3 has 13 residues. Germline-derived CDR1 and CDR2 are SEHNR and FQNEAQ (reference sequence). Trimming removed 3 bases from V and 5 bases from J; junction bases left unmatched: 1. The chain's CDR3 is CASSLGTDNEQFF. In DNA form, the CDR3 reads TGTGCCAGCAGCTTGGGGACAGACAATGAGCAGTTCTTC.

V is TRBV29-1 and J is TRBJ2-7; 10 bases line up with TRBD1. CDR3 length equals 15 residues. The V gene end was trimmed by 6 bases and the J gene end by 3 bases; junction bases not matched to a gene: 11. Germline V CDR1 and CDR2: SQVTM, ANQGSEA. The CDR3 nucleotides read TGCAGCGTAGCAACCGGGACAGGGGATCTCTACGAGCAGTACTTC. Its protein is CSVATGTGDLYEQYF.

CDR3 residues: CATSRGGLVSEQYF. The CDR3 bases are TGTGCCACATCGCGCGGAGGTTTAGTGTCCGAGCAGTACTTC. This chain joins TRBV28 and TRBJ2-7; possible D gene TRBD2, 5 bases. This CDR3 region has 14 residues. The V end lost 10 bases, the J end lost 6 bases, and 22 bases lay between the germline ends. In germline, CDR1 is MDHEN, CDR2 SYDVKM.

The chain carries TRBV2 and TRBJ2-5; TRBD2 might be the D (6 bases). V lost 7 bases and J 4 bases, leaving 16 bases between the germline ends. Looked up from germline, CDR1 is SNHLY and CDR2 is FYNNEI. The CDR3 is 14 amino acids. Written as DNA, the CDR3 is TGTGCCAGCATCCCCGCGGGGAGCACAGAGACCCAGTACTTC. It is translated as CASIPAGSTETQYF.

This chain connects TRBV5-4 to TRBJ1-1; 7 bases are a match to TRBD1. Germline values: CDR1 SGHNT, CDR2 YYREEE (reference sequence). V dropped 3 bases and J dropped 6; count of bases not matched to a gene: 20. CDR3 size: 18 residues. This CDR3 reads CASSSTIQGMVEKAEAFF. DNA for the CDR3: TGTGCCAGCAGCTCGACGATACAGGGGATGGTGGAAAAGGCTGAAGCTTTCTTT.

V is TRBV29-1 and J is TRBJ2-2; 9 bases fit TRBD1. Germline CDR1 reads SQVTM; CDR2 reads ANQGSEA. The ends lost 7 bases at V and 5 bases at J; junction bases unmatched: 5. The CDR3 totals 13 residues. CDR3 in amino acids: CSGDRAGTGELFF. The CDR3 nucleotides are TGCAGCGGGGACAGGGCGGGGACCGGGGAGCTGTTTTTT.

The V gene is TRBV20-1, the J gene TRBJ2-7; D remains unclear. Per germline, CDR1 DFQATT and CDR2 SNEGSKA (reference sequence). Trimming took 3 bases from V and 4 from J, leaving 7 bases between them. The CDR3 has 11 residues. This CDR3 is CSARLRYEQYF. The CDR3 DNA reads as TGCAGTGCTAGGCTACGGTACGAGCAGTACTTC.

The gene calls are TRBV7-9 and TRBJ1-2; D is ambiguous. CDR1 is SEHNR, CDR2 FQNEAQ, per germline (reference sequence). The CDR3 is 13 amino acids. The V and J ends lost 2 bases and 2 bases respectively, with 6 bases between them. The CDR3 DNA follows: TGTGCCAGCAGCTTATCAGTGAACTATGGCTACACCTTC. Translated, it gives CASSLSVNYGYTF.

The DNA of the CDR3 is TGCGCCAGCAGTCATTGGACAGGTACAGGGGGCTACACCTTC. Encoded protein: CASSHWTGTGGYTF. The V call is TRBV23-1, the J call TRBJ1-2; 7 bases line up with TRBD1. TRBV23-1 is identified as an open reading frame with a role that is uncertain. This CDR3 is 14 amino acids long. Losses at the gene ends were 3 bases for V and 8 bases for J; bases not matched to a gene: 9.

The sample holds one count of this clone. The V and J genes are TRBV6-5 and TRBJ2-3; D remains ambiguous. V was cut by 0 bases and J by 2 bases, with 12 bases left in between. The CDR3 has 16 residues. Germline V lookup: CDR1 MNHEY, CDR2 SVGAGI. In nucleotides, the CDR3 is TGTGCCAGCAGTTACTCGCATTATGGCTTCACAGATACGCAGTATTTT. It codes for CASSYSHYGFTDTQYF.

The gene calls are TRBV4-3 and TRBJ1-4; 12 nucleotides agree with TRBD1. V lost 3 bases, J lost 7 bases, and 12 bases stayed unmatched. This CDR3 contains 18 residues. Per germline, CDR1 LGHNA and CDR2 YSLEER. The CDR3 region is CASSQAGTGGVSSEKLFF. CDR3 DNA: TGCGCCAGCAGCCAGGCCGGGACAGGGGGCGTTAGTAGTGAAAAACTGTTTTTT.

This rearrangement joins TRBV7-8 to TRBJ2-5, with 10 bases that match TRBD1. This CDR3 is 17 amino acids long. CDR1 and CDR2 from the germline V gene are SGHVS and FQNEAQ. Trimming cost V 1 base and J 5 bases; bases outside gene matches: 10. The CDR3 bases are TGTGCCAGCAGCTTAGAGTTCGGACAGGGGGTAGGGGAGACCCAGTACTTC. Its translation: CASSLEFGQGVGETQYF.